The subject of this entry is one T cell receptor (beta chain). This clonotype was observed at least ten times. Its antigen remains undetermined. Base qualities are not recorded, but no much larger clone differs from it by a single base. This entry comes from a study of Graves' ophthalmopathy and Graves' hyperthyroidism (dated by TCRdb to 2016 to 2018). About the study as a whole: Stable hyperthyroidism was defined as no progression to ophthalmopathy within 18 months of follow-up. The study used signatures of the TCR beta repertoire to tell Graves' ophthalmopathy apart from Graves' hyperthyroidism and to predict which patients would progress to ophthalmopathy. In total, approximately 130 blood samples were TCR-sequenced: under 45 ophthalmopathy, over 70 hyperthyroidism and around 17 hyperthyroidism-to-ophthalmopathy patients. To explore V-J signatures that separate ophthalmopathy from hyperthyroidism, a discovery set of fewer than 110 patients was enrolled, consisting of 43 with ophthalmopathy and some 56 with stable hyperthyroidism. The independent validation cohort included around 19 hyperthyroidism patients plus 17 patients who later progressed from hyperthyroidism to ophthalmopathy. In more than five hyperthyroidism patients, the T-cell repertoires found in thyroid tissue were compared with those found in blood. Following sampling, methimazole starting at 30 mg daily was administered to hyperthyroidism patients, and high-dose intravenous methylprednisolone was administered to ophthalmopathy patients.

For repertoire sequencing, TCR beta CDR3 regions were amplified from RNA transcripts. The first round of RT-PCR was done with HTBI primers and the Qiagen OneStep RT-PCR kit, and was followed by a second round of multiplex PCR, then size selection and purification. Libraries were sequenced on an Illumina HiSeq2000 using paired-end 100 bp reads. Processing in the source paper ran as follows. Reads were processed with SOAPnuke, discarding reads with adapters, uncalled bases, mean Phred below 15, or no exact constant-primer or identifier match. High-quality paired reads were merged with COPE v1.2.5. Unique nucleotide sequences were defined as clonotypes and aligned to IMGT TRB V, D and J references using MiTCR v1.1. The analysis was limited to V-J combinations with a frequency above 0.0001, which together covered just over 98% of the repertoires. A TCR clonal expansion and chaos score per V-J combination was defined as the ratio of F50 clonal expansion to chaos observed in the TCRdist matrix. Welch's t-statistics and random forest were used to reduce the features to 13 V-J combinations, which were then used as input to a naive Bayes classifier. Thyroid-blood repertoire similarity was quantified with the Morisita-Horn index. TCRdb handled the public reads itself, with Q25 trimming in fastp and clone calling in MiXCR, and kept productive beta chains. Identical CDR3 protein sequences are pooled into one entry, listed with their most common genes and DNA. In this record, the V and J calls reflect TCRdb's handling and not the investigators' own analysis. The sample yields over a million distinct CDR3 sequences; 35% to 40% were counted once. Together, the top ten hold 8.5% to 14% of the sample.

The hyperthyroidism patients were 18 to 65 years old and newly diagnosed, with a disease duration of less than 2 months. Patients with other autoimmune diseases, uncontrolled infections, pregnancy or lactation were excluded from the study. Diagnosis relied on clinical symptoms, serum thyroxine, TRAb, thyroid ultrasound and orbital computed tomography. Total RNA was extracted using Trizol reagent, and RNA quality was checked on an Agilent 2100 Bioanalyzer. What the authors observed across the whole study: Sample size was not predetermined statistically, and investigators were not blinded to group allocation. Most expanded thyroid clonotypes with a frequency above 0.001 also appeared in blood, which suggests that blood repertoires may reflect the immune response in the thyroid. In validation, the model predicted ophthalmopathy progression with about 71% sensitivity and around 72% specificity; some 13 predicted patients were CT-confirmed with GO in a median of roughly 6.8 months. Ophthalmopathy was separated from stable hyperthyroidism by the 13-signature model with about 88% sensitivity and 81% to 84% specificity in cross-validation and with 80%/75% in the test set.

V lost 3 bases and J lost 0 bases; the stretch between them is 14 bases long. CDR3 length: 15 amino acids, cysteine to phenylalanine. CDR3 DNA only is kept here, 45 bases in frame from base 1. CDR1 and CDR2, looked up from the germline V gene (reference sequence), are DFQATT and SNEGSKA. This chain is built from TRBV20-1 and TRBJ2-5, with TRBD1 as a weak D call on 6 bases. The sample was peripheral blood or thyroid tissue (not recorded which). The source is an adult man with Graves' hyperthyroidism. CDR3 region: CSARDSRGHQETQYF. The DNA is as follows: TGCAGTGCTAGGGACAGCCGGGGTCACCAAGAGACCCAGTACTTC.